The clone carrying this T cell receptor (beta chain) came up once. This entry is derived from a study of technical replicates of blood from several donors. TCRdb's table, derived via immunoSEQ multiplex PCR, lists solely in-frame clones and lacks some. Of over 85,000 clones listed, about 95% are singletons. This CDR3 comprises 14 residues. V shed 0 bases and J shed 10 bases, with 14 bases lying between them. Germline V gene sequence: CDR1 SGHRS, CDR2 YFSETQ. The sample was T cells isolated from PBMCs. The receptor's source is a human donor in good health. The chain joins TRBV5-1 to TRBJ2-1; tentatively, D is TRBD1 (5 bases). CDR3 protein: CASSLGQGGEEQFF. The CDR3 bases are TGCGCCAGCAGCTTGGGCCAGGGCGGAGAGGAGCAGTTCTTC.